This entry is about one T cell receptor beta chain. The data stem from a study of T cell changes during pregnancy in multiple sclerosis. The germline V gene encodes CDR1 SGHNT and CDR2 YYREEE (reference sequence). V lost 0 bases and J lost 1, with 10 bases in between. The CDR3 totals 15 residues. Using immunoSEQ multiplex PCR, the repertoire was profiled, and TCRdb retains in-frame clones only, with some absent. The table has under 80,000 clones, around 94% seen once. The rearrangement uses TRBV5-4 and TRBJ1-2, with a possible D match to TRBD1 (6 bases). The receptor comes from a female donor with multiple sclerosis, enrolled in a pregnancy study. The source material was peripheral blood, sampled in the third trimester of pregnancy. CDR3 nucleotide sequence: TGTGCCAGCAGCTTGGAAGGGACATTTAACTATGGCTACACCTTC. It codes for CASSLEGTFNYGYTF.